This T cell receptor beta chain came from a study of blood T cell repertoires in COVID-19. Study as a whole: Both acute and convalescent COVID-19 samples were obtained from the United States, Italy and Spain. T cells, B-cell-depleted T cells, or PBMCs provided the cDNA or gDNA that served as material.

Method: immunoSEQ multiplex PCR; TCRdb's copy keeps in-frame clones and lacks some. In the table there are a few hundred thousand clones, 75% to 90% of which are singletons. Germline assignment: CDR1 LNHDA and CDR2 SQIVND (reference sequence). Trimming removed 4 bases from V and 8 bases from J, with 17 bases in between. The CDR3 loop spans 14 amino acids. The TCR was taken from a woman between 18 and 30 years old with acute or convalescent COVID-19. The sample was peripheral blood. The chain is built from TRBV19 and TRBJ1-2; possibly TRBD1 for D (6 bases). The CDR3 protein is CASSTSQGWRGYTF. The DNA for the CDR3 is TGTGCCAGTAGTACCTCACAGGGCTGGAGGGGCTACACCTTC.